These 9 T cell receptor beta chains came from one sample sequenced in a study of T cell responses to AZD1222 COVID-19 vaccine. Profiled with immunoSEQ multiplex PCR; TCRdb holds only in-frame clones, not every one. Among approximately 28,000 clones listed, approximately 90% were seen once. This material consisted of peripheral blood, taken 28 days after the second AZD1222 dose. These receptors originate from an adult who received the AZD1222 COVID-19 vaccine.

V usage is TRBV7-2 and J usage is TRBJ2-3; possibly TRBD2 for D (6 bases). This CDR3 comprises 15 residues. The germline V gene has CDR1 SGHTA and CDR2 FQGNSA. Trimming removed 0 bases at V and 2 bases at J, with 9 bases between. The CDR3 DNA reads TGTGCCAGCAGCTTAGCGAAGCGGGCCACAGATACGCAGTATTTT. This encodes CASSLAKRATDTQYF.

This chain uses TRBV2 with TRBJ1-5; D is uncertain. This CDR3 is built from 16 residues. From germline, CDR1 is SNHLY and CDR2 FYNNEI. Trimming left V 4 bases short and J 0 bases short, with 13 bases between. DNA for the CDR3: TGTGCCAGCAGTGGGCAAAGCCCTTATAGCAATCAGCCCCAGCATTTT. Encoded protein: CASSGQSPYSNQPQHF.

The V gene is TRBV5-1, the J gene TRBJ2-1; 10 nucleotides agree with TRBD2. The CDR3 contains 16 residues. V was clipped by 0 bases and J by 3 bases; unmatched bases: 3. CDR1 and CDR2 from the germline V gene are SGHRS and YFSETQ. The CDR3 region has the DNA TGCGCCAGCAGCTTGGGGGCTAGCGGGAGCTACAATGAGCAGTTCTTC. It yields the protein CASSLGASGSYNEQFF.

This clone showed up just once. The gene calls are TRBV6-2 or TRBV6-3 and TRBJ2-7, with TRBD1 matching over 8 bases. The V segment lost 6 bases and the J segment 9 bases; nucleotides outside the gene matches: 13. CDR1 MNHEY and CDR2 SVGEGT come from the germline V gene. The CDR3 is 14 residues long. CDR3 sequence (DNA): TGTGCCAGCAGCCGACCGACAGGGGAAAAAGCGCAGTACTTC. The encoded protein is CASSRPTGEKAQYF.

This chain connects TRBV6-5 to TRBJ2-1; D ambiguous. Trimming shortened V by 3 bases and J by 8 bases, and 17 bases separated the two germline ends. CDR3 length equals 15 residues. CDR1 is MNHEY, CDR2 SVGAGI, per germline. CDR3 sequence (DNA): TGTGCCAGCAGTTATTCGTCCCTCGCGGACGATGAGCAGTTCTTC. Amino acid sequence: CASSYSSLADDEQFF.

This chain links TRBV7-2 with TRBJ2-2, with 12 bases that match TRBD1. The CDR3 contains 18 residues. The junction had 11 bases not matched to a gene; V was cut back by 5 bases and J by 4 bases. Germline loops: CDR1 SGHTA, CDR2 FQGNSA. The CDR3 protein is CASSPPRGQGAGTGELFF. The CDR3 coding sequence is TGTGCCAGCAGCCCTCCTCGGGGACAGGGGGCCGGCACCGGGGAGCTGTTTTTT.

The V gene is TRBV28, the J gene TRBJ1-1, with a weak D call TRBD1 (5 bases). The V and J ends lost 7 bases and 1 base respectively, with 16 bases between them. CDR1 is MDHEN, CDR2 SYDVKM, per germline. The CDR3 extends over 15 amino acids. CDR3 sequence: CASTSGGEGNTEAFF. The CDR3 nucleotides are TGTGCCAGCACTTCCGGGGGGGAGGGGAACACTGAAGCTTTCTTT.

The CDR3 here is CASSYSNLRCHNQPQHF. The CDR3 DNA reads as TGTGCCAGCAGCTATAGCAACTTAAGGTGCCACAATCAGCCCCAGCATTTT. V gene TRBV9 combines with J gene TRBJ1-5; no reliable D call. This CDR3 is built from 17 residues. Germline lookup yields CDR1 SGDLS and CDR2 YYNGEE. Trimming cost V 4 bases and J 3 bases, with 20 bases left between them.

The chain couples TRBV7-9 to TRBJ1-2; no firm D call. In germline, CDR1 is SEHNR, CDR2 FQNEAQ (reference sequence). V was trimmed by 1 base and J by 0 bases, leaving 6 bases between them. This CDR3 comprises 14 residues. In nucleotides, the CDR3 is TGTGCCAGCAGCTTAGTAGGGACTAACTATGGCTACACCTTC. This gives the protein CASSLVGTNYGYTF. Complete variable domain (other parts from reference TRBV7-9 and TRBJ1-2): DTGVSQNPRHKITKRGQNVTFRCDPISEHNRLYWYRQTLGQGPEFLTYFQNEAQLEKSRLLSDRFSAERPKGSFSTLEIQRTEQGDSAMYLCASSLVGTNYGYTFGSGTRLTVV.